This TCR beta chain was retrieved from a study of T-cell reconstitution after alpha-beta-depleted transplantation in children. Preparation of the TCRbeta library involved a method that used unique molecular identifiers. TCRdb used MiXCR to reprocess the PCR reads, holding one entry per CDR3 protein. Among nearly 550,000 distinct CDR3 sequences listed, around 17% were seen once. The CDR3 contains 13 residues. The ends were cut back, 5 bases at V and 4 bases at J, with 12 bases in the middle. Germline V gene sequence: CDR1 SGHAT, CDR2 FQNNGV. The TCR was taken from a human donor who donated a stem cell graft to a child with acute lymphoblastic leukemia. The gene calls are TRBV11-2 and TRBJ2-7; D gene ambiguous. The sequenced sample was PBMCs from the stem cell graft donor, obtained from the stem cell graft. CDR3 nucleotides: TGTGCCAGCAGCCCCCCCTCTGGGTACGAGCAGTACTTC. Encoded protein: CASSPPSGYEQYF.